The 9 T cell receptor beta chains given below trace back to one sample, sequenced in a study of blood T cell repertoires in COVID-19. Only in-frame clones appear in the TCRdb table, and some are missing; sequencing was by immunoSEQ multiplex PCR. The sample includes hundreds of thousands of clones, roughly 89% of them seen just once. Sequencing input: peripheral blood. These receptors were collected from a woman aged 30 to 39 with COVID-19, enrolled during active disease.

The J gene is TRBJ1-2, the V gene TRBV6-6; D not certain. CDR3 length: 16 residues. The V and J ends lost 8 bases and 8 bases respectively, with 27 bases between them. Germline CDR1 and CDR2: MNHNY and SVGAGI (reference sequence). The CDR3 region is CASGGREDVPLGGYTF. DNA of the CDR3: TGTGCCAGCGGCGGGAGGGAGGACGTGCCCCTGGGGGGCTACACCTTC.

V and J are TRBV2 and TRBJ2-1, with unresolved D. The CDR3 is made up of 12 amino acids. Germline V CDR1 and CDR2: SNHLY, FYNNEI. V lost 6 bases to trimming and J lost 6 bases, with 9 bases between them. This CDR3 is CASSAVGNEQFF. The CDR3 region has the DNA TGTGCCAGCAGCGCGGTAGGCAATGAGCAGTTCTTC.

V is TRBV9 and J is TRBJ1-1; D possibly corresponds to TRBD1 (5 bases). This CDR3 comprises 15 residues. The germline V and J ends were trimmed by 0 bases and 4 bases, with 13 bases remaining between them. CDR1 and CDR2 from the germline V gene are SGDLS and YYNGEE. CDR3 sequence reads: CASSVVQRQGTEAFF. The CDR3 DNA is TGTGCCAGCAGCGTAGTTCAGAGGCAGGGCACTGAAGCTTTCTTT. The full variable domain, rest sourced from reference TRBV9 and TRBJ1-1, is DSGVTQTPKHLITATGQRVTLRCSPRSGDLSVYWYQQSLDQGLQFLIQYYNGEERAKGNILERFSAQQFPDLHSELNLSSLELGDSALYFCASSVVQRQGTEAFFGQGTRLTVV.

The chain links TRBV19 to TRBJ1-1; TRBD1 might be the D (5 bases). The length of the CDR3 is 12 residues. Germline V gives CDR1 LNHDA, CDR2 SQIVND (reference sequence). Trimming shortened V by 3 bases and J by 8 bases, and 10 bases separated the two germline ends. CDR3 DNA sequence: TGTGCCAGTAGTATGCAGGGAGGAGAAGCTTTCTTT. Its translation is CASSMQGGEAFF.

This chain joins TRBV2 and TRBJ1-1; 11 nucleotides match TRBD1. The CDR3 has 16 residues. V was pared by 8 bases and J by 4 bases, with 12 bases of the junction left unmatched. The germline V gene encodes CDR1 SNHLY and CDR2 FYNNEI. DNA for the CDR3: TGTGCCAGCGTCCGGACAGGGGGCGAGGGGGGCACTGAAGCTTTCTTT. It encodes CASVRTGGEGGTEAFF.

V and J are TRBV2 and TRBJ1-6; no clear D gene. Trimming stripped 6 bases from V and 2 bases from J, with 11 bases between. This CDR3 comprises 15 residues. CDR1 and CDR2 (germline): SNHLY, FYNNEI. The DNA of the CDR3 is TGTGCCAGCAGGGCCAGTATCACCTATAATTCACCCCTCCACTTT. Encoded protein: CASRASITYNSPLHF.

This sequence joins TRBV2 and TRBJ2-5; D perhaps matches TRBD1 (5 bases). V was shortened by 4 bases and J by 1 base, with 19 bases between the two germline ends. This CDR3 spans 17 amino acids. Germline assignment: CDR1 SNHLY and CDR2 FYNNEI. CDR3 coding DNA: TGTGCCAGCAGTGTTCCTACAGGCTCTTCCTTCCAAGAGACCCAGTACTTC. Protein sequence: CASSVPTGSSFQETQYF.

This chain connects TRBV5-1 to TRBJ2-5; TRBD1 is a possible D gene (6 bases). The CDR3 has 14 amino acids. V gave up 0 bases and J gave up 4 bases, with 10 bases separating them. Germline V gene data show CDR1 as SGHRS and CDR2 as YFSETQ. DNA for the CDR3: TGCGCCAGCAGCTTGGCCCAGGGGCCAGAGACCCAGTACTTC. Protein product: CASSLAQGPETQYF. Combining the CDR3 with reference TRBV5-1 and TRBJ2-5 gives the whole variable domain KAGVTQTPRYLIKTRGQQVTLSCSPISGHRSVSWYQQTPGQGLQFLFEYFSETQRNKGNFPGRFSGRQFSNSRSEMNVSTLELGDSALYLCASSLAQGPETQYFGPGTRLLVL.

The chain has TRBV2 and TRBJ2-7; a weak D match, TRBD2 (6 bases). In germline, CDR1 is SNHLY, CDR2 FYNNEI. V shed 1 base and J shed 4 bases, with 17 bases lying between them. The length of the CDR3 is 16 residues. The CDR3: CASSEGGLANNYEQYF. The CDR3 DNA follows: TGTGCCAGCAGTGAAGGAGGCCTAGCGAATAATTACGAGCAGTACTTC.